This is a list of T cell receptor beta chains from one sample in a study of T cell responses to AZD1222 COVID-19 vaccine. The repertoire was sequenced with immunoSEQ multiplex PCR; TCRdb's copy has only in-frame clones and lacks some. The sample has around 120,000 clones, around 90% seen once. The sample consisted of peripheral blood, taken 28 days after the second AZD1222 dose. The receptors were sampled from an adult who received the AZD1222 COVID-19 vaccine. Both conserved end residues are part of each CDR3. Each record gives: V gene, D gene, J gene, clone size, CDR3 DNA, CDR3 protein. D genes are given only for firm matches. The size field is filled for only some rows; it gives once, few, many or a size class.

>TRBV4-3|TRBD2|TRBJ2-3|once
TGCGCCAGCAGCCAAGATGGTGGCGGGGGGGCTGGAAGCACAGATACGCAGTATTTT
CASSQDGGGGAGSTDTQYF
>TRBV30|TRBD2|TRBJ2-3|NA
TGTGCCTGGAGTGCGCGCGGGGGGGCACGCGATACGCAGTATTTT
CAWSARGGARDTQYF
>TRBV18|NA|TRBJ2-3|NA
TGTGCCAGCTCACTTGCGGGGACCACAGATACGCAGTATTTT
CASSLAGTTDTQYF
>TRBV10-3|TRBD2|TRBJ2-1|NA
TGTGCCATCAGTGAGTCACCGGGACTAGCGGGATACAATGAGCAGTTCTTC
CAISESPGLAGYNEQFF
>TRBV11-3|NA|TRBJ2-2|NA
TGTGCCAGCAGCCTACGGGACACAAGGCCTTCCGGGGAGCTGTTTTTT
CASSLRDTRPSGELFF
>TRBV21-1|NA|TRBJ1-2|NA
TGTGCCAGCAGCAAGGGTAGCCAGGTGACGGACGGCTACACCTTC
CASSKGSQVTDGYTF
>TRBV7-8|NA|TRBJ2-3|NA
TGTGCCAGCAGCTTAAGGGGTACGGCTAGCAACACAGATACGCAGTATTTT
CASSLRGTASNTDTQYF
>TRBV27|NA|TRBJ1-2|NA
TGTGCCAGCAGTCTCACTCCGGGAGATCTTTTCTATGGCTACACCTTC
CASSLTPGDLFYGYTF
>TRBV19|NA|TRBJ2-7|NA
TGTGCCACCAGGGACGTTACCTACGAGCAGTACTTC
CATRDVTYEQYF
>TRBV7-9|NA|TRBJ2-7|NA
TGTGCCAGCAGCTTAGAAGGGGGCTCCTACGAGCAGTACTTC
CASSLEGGSYEQYF
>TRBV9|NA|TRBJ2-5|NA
TGTGCCAGCAGCCACAGTTGGGGGGCGGTAATAGGGGAGACCCAGTACTTC
CASSHSWGAVIGETQYF
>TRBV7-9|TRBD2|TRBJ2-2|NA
TGTGCCAGCAGCCCCACTAGCGGGGGGGCCGGGGAGCTGTTTTTT
CASSPTSGGAGELFF
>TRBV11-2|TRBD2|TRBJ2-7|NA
TGTGCCAGCAGCTTAAGCCAGCGGGGTTGGAGCGAGCAGTACTTC
CASSLSQRGWSEQYF
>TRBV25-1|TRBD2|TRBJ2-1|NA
TGTGCCAGCAGTACGACTAGCGGGAGCTCCTACAATGAGCAGTTCTTC
CASSTTSGSSYNEQFF
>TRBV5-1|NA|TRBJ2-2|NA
TGCGCCAGCAGCTTGGAAGCAGGCGTCACCGGGGAGCTGTTTTTT
CASSLEAGVTGELFF
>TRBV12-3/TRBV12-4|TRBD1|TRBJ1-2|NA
TGTGCCAGCAGTACAGGGGTGGGAGGCTACACCTTC
CASSTGVGGYTF
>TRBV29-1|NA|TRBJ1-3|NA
TGCAGCGTTGCTGCCGGGGCTGGAAACACCATATATTTT
CSVAAGAGNTIYF
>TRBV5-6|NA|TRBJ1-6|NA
TGTGCCAGCAGCTTGGGGGGCGTCTATAATTCACCCCTCCACTTT
CASSLGGVYNSPLHF
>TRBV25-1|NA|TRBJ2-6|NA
TGTGCCAGCAGTGAAGTGAGAGCTTCTGGGGCCAACGTCCTGACTTTC
CASSEVRASGANVLTF
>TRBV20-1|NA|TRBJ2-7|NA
TGCAGTGCTAGTACATTCGGCTACGAGCAGTACTTC
CSASTFGYEQYF
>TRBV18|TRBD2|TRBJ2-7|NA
TGTGCCAGCTCACCAGCGGGAGCCTACGAGCAGTACTTC
CASSPAGAYEQYF
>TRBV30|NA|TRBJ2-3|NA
TGTGCCTGGAGTGTTGGCGGGACAGGCACAGATACGCAGTATTTT
CAWSVGGTGTDTQYF
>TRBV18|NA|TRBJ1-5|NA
TGTGCCAGCTCACCGGGGTTTAATCAGCCCCAGCATTTT
CASSPGFNQPQHF
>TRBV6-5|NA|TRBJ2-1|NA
TGTGCCAGCAACCAGGGACGCCTGGCTGAGCAGTTCTTC
CASNQGRLAEQFF
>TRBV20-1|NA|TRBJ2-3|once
TGCAGTGCTAGTCGGACAGATACGCAGTATTTT
CSASRTDTQYF
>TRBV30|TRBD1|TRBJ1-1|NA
TGTGCCTGGAGTCCCTTAAGGGGACAGGGGAACACTGAAGCTTTCTTT
CAWSPLRGQGNTEAFF
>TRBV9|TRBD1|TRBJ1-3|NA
TGTGCCAGCAGCGTGACAGGGGGAGGAAACACCATATATTTT
CASSVTGGGNTIYF
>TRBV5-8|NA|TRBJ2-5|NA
TGTGCCAGCAGCTTGGATCTGGGGCCGGAGACCCAGTACTTC
CASSLDLGPETQYF
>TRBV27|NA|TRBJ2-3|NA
TGTGCCAGCAGTTCCTCTACCGGTACGCAGTATTTT
CASSSSTGTQYF